The rows below give T cell receptor beta chains drawn from one sample of a study of blood T cells in healthy people across ages. One entry per CDR3 protein results from TCRdb running MiXCR on the 5' RACE reads. The profile shows 550,000 to 800,000 distinct CDR3 sequences, around 20% of them singletons. The source material was blood. The source of these receptors is a man between 65 and 80 years old in good health. Both conserved end residues are part of each CDR3.

J gene	V gene	CDR3 protein
TRBJ2-4	TRBV5-1	CASSYPQGADKNIQYF
TRBJ2-7	TRBV10-3	CAISQGAYEQYF
TRBJ2-7	TRBV9	CASSVGLAGGEQYF
TRBJ1-1	TRBV4-1	CASSQDLYGTGIPTWSNTEAFF
TRBJ2-5	TRBV6-6	CASRPGQGTQETQYF
TRBJ2-1	TRBV5-5	CASSPPGGLAGYNEQFF
TRBJ2-6	TRBV20-1	CSAQQSYSGANVLTF
TRBJ2-2	TRBV10-1	CASSIGTSGNTGELFF
TRBJ1-1	TRBV11-3	CASSPAVVSREAFF
TRBJ1-1	TRBV29-1	CSVRTGRGQEAFF
TRBJ2-3	TRBV12-3/TRBV12-4	CASRISGSVPDTQYF
TRBJ1-4	TRBV25-1	CASKQGALEKLFF
TRBJ2-7	TRBV7-2	CASNLAGGGSYEQCF
TRBJ2-7	TRBV4-1	CASSQIPGGDEQYF
TRBJ2-1	TRBV5-1	CASRLTSERGYNEQFF
TRBJ2-3	TRBV20-1	CSARDASGSTDTQYF
TRBJ2-3	TRBV6-1	CASSEAGNTQYF
TRBJ2-3	TRBV4-3	CASSQDLATDTQYF
TRBJ1-1	TRBV12-3/TRBV12-4	CASSYGQGTEAFF
TRBJ2-5	TRBV9	CASSADLDRNQETQYF
TRBJ2-5	TRBV5-5	CASSWQGAGETQYF
TRBJ1-2	TRBV5-1	CASSLDSGDGYTF
TRBJ2-5	TRBV20-1	CSARDYTTGIGETQYF
TRBJ2-5	TRBV12-5	CASGLVGGETQYF
TRBJ2-3	TRBV11-2	CASSLAGAPTDTQYF
TRBJ2-7	TRBV20-1	CSATRGGNSYEQCF
TRBJ2-7	TRBV6-6	CTSSSLAGGRNEQYF
TRBJ2-3	TRBV15	CATSRDRRGRDTDTQYF
TRBJ2-1	TRBV20-1	CSARDGGRTPGEQFF
TRBJ2-2	TRBV12-3/TRBV12-4	CASGFAGSAGELFF
TRBJ2-6	TRBV7-9	CASSLTGGSQVLTF
TRBJ2-5	TRBV20-1	CSATRLAGVETQYF
TRBJ2-1	TRBV5-1	CASSETGSYNEQFF
TRBJ1-2	TRBV7-9	CASSQGQGYGYTF
TRBJ2-5	TRBV2	CASSEGAGTGRGETQYF
TRBJ2-5	TRBV29-1	CSVCGQGQETQYF
TRBJ2-3	TRBV5-1	CASSLGTSGSKDTQYF
TRBJ1-1	TRBV21-1	CASSKVYRGLNTEAFF
TRBJ2-5	TRBV5-1	CASGSGRHQETQYF
TRBJ2-5	TRBV30	CAWSVPGPQETQYF
TRBJ2-6	TRBV7-9	CASSLAGPANVLTF
TRBJ2-5	TRBV4-1	CASSQAPGGETQYF
TRBJ2-5	TRBV5-5	CASSPYPSGQETQYF
TRBJ2-1	TRBV4-2	CASSLDAGTSGNNEQFF
TRBJ2-6	TRBV10-3	CAISDGPPSGANVLTF
TRBJ2-7	TRBV20-1	CSARDMSGRTSYEQYF
TRBJ2-7	TRBV12-3/TRBV12-4	CASRGDSSYEQYF
TRBJ1-6	TRBV12-3/TRBV12-4	CASIQGFGSPLHF
-	TRBV20-1	CSAREGTPYNEQFF
TRBJ2-4	TRBV6-5	CASSPGTSGRGNIQYF
TRBJ2-7	TRBV27	CASSVQGTGSYEQYF
TRBJ2-2	TRBV9	CASSVAASGRVSGELFF
TRBJ2-1	TRBV7-3	CASSLMASGGNEQFF
TRBJ1-1	TRBV28	CASSLGATEAFF